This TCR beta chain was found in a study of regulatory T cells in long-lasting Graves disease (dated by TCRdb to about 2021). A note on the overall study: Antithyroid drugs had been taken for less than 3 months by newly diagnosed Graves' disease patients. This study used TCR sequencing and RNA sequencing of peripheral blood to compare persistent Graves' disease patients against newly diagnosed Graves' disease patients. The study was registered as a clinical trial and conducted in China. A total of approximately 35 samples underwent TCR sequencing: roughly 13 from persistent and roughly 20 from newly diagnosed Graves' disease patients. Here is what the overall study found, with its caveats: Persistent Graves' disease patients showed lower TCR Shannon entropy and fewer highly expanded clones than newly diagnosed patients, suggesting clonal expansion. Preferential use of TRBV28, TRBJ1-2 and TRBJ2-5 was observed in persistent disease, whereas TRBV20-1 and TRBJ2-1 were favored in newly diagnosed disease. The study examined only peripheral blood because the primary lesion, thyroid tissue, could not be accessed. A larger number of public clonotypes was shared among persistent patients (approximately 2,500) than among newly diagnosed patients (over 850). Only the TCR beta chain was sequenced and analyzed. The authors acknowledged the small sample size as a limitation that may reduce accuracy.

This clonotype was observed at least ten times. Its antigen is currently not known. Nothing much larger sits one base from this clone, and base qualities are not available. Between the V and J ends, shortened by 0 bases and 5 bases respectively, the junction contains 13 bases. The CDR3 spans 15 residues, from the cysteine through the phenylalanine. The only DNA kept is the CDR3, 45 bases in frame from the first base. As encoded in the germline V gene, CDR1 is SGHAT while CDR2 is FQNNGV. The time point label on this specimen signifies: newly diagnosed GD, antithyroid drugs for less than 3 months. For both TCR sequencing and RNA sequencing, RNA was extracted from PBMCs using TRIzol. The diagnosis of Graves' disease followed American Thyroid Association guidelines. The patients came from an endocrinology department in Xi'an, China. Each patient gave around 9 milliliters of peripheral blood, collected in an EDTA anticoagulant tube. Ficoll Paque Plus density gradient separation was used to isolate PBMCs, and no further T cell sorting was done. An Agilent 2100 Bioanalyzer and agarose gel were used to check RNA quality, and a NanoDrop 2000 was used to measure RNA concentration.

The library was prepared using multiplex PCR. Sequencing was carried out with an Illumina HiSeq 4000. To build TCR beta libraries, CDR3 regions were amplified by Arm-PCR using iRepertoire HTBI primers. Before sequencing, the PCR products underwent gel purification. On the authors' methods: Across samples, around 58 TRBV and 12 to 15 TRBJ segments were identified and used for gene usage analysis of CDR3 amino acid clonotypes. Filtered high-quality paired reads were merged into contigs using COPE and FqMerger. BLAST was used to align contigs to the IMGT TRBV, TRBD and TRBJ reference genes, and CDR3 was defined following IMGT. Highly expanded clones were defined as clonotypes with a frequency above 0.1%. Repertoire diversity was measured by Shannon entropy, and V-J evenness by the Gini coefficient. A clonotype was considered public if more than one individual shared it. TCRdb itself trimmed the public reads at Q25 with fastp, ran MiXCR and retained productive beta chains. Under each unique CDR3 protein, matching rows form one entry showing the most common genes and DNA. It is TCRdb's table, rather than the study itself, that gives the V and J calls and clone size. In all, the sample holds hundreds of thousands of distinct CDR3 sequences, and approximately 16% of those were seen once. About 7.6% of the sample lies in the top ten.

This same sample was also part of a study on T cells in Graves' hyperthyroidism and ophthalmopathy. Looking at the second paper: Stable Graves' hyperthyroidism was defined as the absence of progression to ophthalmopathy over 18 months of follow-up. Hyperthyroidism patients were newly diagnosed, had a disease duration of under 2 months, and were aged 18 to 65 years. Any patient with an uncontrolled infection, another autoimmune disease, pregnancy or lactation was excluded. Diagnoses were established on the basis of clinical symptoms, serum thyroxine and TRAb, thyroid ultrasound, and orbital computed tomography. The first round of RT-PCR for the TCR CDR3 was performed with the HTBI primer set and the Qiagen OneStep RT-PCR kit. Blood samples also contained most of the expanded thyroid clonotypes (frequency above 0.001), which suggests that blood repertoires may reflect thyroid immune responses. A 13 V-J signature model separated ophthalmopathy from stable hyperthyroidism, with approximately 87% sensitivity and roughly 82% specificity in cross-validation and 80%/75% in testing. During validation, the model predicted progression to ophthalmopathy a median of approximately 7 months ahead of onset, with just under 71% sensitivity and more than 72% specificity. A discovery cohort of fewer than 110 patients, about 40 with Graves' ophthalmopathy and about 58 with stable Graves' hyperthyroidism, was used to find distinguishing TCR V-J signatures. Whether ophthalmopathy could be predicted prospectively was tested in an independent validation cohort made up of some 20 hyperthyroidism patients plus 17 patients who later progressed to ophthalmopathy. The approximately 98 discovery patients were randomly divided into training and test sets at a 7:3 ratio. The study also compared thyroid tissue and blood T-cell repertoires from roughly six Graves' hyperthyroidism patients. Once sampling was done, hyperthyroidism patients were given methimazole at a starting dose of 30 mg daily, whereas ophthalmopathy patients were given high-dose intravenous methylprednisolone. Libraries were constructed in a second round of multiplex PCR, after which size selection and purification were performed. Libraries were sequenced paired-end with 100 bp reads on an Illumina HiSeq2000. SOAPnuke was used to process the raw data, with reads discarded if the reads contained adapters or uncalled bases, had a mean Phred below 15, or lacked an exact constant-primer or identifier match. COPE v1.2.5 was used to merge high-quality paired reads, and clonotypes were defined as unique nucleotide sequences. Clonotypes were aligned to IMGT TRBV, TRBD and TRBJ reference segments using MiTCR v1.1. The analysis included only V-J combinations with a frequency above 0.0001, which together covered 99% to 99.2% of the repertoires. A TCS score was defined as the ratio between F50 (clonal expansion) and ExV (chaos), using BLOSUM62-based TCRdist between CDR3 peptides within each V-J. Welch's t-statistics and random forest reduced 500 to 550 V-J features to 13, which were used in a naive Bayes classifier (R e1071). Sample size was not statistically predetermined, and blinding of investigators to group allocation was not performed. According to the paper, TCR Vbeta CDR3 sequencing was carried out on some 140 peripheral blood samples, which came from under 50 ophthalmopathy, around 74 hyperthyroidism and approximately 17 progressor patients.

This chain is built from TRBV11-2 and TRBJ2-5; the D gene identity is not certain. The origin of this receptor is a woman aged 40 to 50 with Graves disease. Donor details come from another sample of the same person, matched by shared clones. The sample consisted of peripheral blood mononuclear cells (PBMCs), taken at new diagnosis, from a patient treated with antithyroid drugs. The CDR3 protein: CASSLDFDLWETQYF. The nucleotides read TGTGCCAGCAGCTTAGATTTTGACCTCTGGGAGACCCAGTACTTC.